The 30 T cell receptor beta chains reported below all come from one sample, sequenced in a study of T cells in Graves' hyperthyroidism and ophthalmopathy. RNA transcripts gave rise to amplified TCR beta CDR3 regions. Primed by the HTBI set, a first-round RT-PCR was run on the TCR CDR3. TCRdb processed the multiplex PCR reads anew with MiXCR; each CDR3 protein has one entry. Among over 700,000 distinct CDR3 sequences listed, about 35% were seen once. The sample comprised blood. These receptors were obtained from a woman in her forties with Graves' hyperthyroidism.

This clonotype was picked up many times. The gene calls are TRBV7-2 and TRBJ1-2; D remains ambiguous. The V gene lost 3 bases and the J gene lost 8 bases, with 16 bases spanning the gap. The CDR3 loop spans 14 amino acids. CDR1 is SGHTA, CDR2 FQGNSA, per germline. For the CDR3, the DNA is TGTGCCAGCAGCTTTTGGACTGCCAGAGGGGGCTACACCTTC. As protein: CASSFWTARGGYTF.

In its sample, this clonotype was seen many times. The chain combines TRBV6-5 with TRBJ1-1; weak D call: TRBD1 (5 bases). V lost 5 bases, J lost 2 bases, and 9 bases lay in between. Per the germline V gene, CDR1 is MNHEY and CDR2 is SVGAGI. CDR3 length equals 13 residues. CDR3 amino acids: CASSRQRNTEAFF. CDR3 in DNA: TGTGCCAGCAGTAGACAGAGAAACACTGAAGCTTTCTTT.

This clonotype was seen repeatedly, ten times or more. The chain joins TRBV7-3 to TRBJ2-7, with 13 bases fitting TRBD2. The junction had 3 bases not matched to a gene; V was cut back by 8 bases and J by 5 bases. The germline V gene has CDR1 SGHTA and CDR2 FQGTGA. CDR3 length equals 13 residues. CDR3 sequence: CASGLAGVHEQYF. CDR3 nucleotides: TGTGCCAGCGGACTAGCGGGAGTACACGAGCAGTACTTC. Combining the CDR3 with reference TRBV7-3 and TRBJ2-7 gives the whole variable domain GAGVSQTPSNKVTEKGKYVELRCDPISGHTALYWYRQSLGQGPEFLIYFQGTGAADDSGLPNDRFFAVRPEGSVSTLKIQRTERGDSAVYLCASGLAGVHEQYFGPGTRLTVT.

Remarks on this clonotype: The CDR3 does not close with the conserved phenylalanine or tryptophan, likely indicating a read error. CDR3 protein: CASSPSGNTEAFL. Written as DNA, the CDR3 is TGTGCCAGCAGCCCGTCGGGGAACACTGAAGCTTTCCTT. V usage is TRBV7-2 and J usage is TRBJ1-1, with D unresolved. The CDR3 extends over 13 amino acids. Per germline, CDR1 SGHTA and CDR2 FQGNSA. The V and J ends lost 5 bases and 1 base respectively, with 8 bases between them.

This clonotype was seen once. With a much larger clone just one base away, this may be a read error. The CDR3, as DNA: TGTGCTGGCAGCCCAAGACCGGGCCCTGGAAACACCATATATTTT. The encoded protein is CAGSPRPGPGNTIYF. The chain employs TRBV7-7 and TRBJ1-3; D is ambiguous. The CDR3 covers 15 residues. Germline V gene data show CDR1 as SSHAT and CDR2 as FNYEAQ (reference sequence).

This clonotype was recorded many times. The rearrangement links TRBV7-2 to TRBJ1-2, with 8 bases matching TRBD1. With 6 bases clipped from V and 7 bases from J, the junction kept 4 bases outside the gene matches. The CDR3 runs to 12 residues. Germline CDR1 is SGHTA and CDR2 is FQGNSA. The DNA of the CDR3 is TGTGCCAGCAGTATGACAGGGGCTGGCTACACCTTC. Amino acids: CASSMTGAGYTF.

The table lists this clonotype with a count of one. The V and J genes are TRBV9 and TRBJ1-2; D gene uncertain. The V and J ends lost 4 bases and 5 bases respectively, with 18 bases between them. In germline, CDR1 is SGDLS, CDR2 YYNGEE. The CDR3 contains 15 residues. CDR3 DNA: TGTGCCAGCAGCCAAGACCTACAAACGCTATATGGCTACACCTTC. This encodes CASSQDLQTLYGYTF.

This clonotype occurred a few times. This rearrangement joins TRBV4-1 to TRBJ1-6, with D possibly TRBD1 on 6 matching bases. V gave up 0 bases and J gave up 2 bases, with 8 bases separating them. Germline CDR1 and CDR2: MGHRA and YSYEKL. The CDR3 extends over 16 amino acids. The CDR3 bases are TGCGCCAGCAGCCAAGAACAGGGAACCTATAATTCACCCCTCCACTTT. Translating it yields CASSQEQGTYNSPLHF.

This clonotype has a single count. Mismatch with germline at one junction end may stem from a read error. The V gene is TRBV5-1, the J gene TRBJ2-7; D might be TRBD1 or TRBD2, each matching 5 bases. Germline CDR1 SGHRS, CDR2 YFSETQ. The CDR3 has 17 residues. This chain's CDR3 is CASSLSPGTYSPYEQCF. The CDR3, as DNA: TGTGCCAGCAGCTTGTCCCCAGGGACGTATTCACCCTACGAGCAGTGCTTC.

The chain employs TRBV4-3 and TRBJ2-6, with TRBD1 as a possible D gene (6 bases). The CDR3 is 18 residues long. From germline, CDR1 is LGHNA and CDR2 YSLEER. The V end was cut by 6 bases, the J end by 2 bases, with 20 bases between. CDR3 sequence (DNA): TGCGCCAGCAGATTTCTCCAGGGGAGTTCCCCTGGGGCCAACGTCCTGACTTTC. Translating gives CASRFLQGSSPGANVLTF.

This clonotype was seen only a few times. V is TRBV9 and J is TRBJ1-4; unclear D gene. CDR1 is SGDLS, CDR2 YYNGEE, per germline. The CDR3 is 14 amino acids. V was pared by 0 bases and J by 3 bases, with 6 bases between. The CDR3, as DNA: TGTGCCAGCAGCGTAGCGGCGGCTAATGAAAAACTGTTTTTT. Encoded protein: CASSVAAANEKLFF.

This clonotype was seen many times. The V call is TRBV6-4, the J call TRBJ1-2; D is possibly TRBD1 (6 bases). CDR1 MRHNA and CDR2 SNTAGT come from the germline V gene. V shed 4 bases and J shed 3 bases, with 9 bases lying between them. The CDR3 has 13 amino acids. The CDR3, as DNA: TGTGCCAGCAGTGCCGGACAGTACTATGGCTACACCTTC. It yields the protein CASSAGQYYGYTF.

The chain links TRBV7-9 to TRBJ2-7; D possibly corresponds to TRBD1 (6 bases). V lost 2 bases, J lost 3 bases, and 14 bases lay in between. The germline V gene has CDR1 SEHNR and CDR2 FQNEAQ (reference sequence). This CDR3 is 15 amino acids long. The CDR3 DNA is TGTGCCAGCAGCTTAACTTCAGACAGGAACTACGAGCAGTACTTC. Translated: CASSLTSDRNYEQYF.

J is TRBJ1-3 and V is TRBV20-1; D gene unclear. The germline CDR1 and CDR2 sequences are DFQATT and SNEGSKA (reference sequence). The CDR3 is 14 amino acids. V was pared by 5 bases and J by 0 bases, with 11 bases between. CDR3 bases: TGCAGTGCTTTCCCCTTAATCTCTGGAAACACCATATATTTT. Its protein is CSAFPLISGNTIYF.

The genes are TRBV7-2 and TRBJ1-2; 9 nucleotides match TRBD1. The V segment lost 5 bases and the J segment 4 bases; nucleotides outside the gene matches: 8. Germline lookup yields CDR1 SGHTA and CDR2 FQGNSA. This CDR3 is built from 15 residues. Written as DNA, the CDR3 is TGTGCCAGCAGCCGAATACAGGGGGCTGGCTATGGCTACACCTTC. Amino acid sequence: CASSRIQGAGYGYTF.

The chain employs TRBV29-1 and TRBJ2-3; 8 bases are shared with TRBD2. Germline V gene data show CDR1 as SQVTM and CDR2 as ANQGSEA. The trim removed 8 bases at V and 3 bases at J, leaving 7 bases unmatched. This CDR3 comprises 13 residues. The CDR3 is CSHRGGRTDTQYF. In nucleotides, the CDR3 is TGCAGCCACCGGGGCGGGAGGACAGATACGCAGTATTTT.

V usage is TRBV6-1 and J usage is TRBJ1-1; unclear D gene. Germline V CDR1 and CDR2: MNHNS, SASEGT. V was pared by 6 bases and J by 10 bases, with 21 bases between. This CDR3 spans 14 amino acids. DNA for the CDR3: TGTGCCAGCAGCCTCCTTCCTTCGGGTTCCGGAGCTTTCTTT. This codes for CASSLLPSGSGAFF.

The chain joins TRBV15 to TRBJ1-6, with D perhaps TRBD1 (5 bases). The CDR3 has 14 amino acids. V was cut by 3 bases and J by 10 bases, with 13 bases left in between. Per the germline V gene, CDR1 is LNHNV and CDR2 is YYDKDF (reference sequence). The CDR3, as DNA: TGTGCCACCAGCAGCTTGGAGAGGGGATCACCCCTCCACTTT. Translation: CATSSLERGSPLHF.

This clonotype showed up just a few times. The CDR3 nucleotides are TGCAGTGCGGGACAGGGTCTAACTAATGAAAAACTGTTTTTT. This encodes CSAGQGLTNEKLFF. The rearrangement joins TRBV20-1 to TRBJ1-4; the match to TRBD1 covers 9 bases. V lost 6 bases, J lost 1 base, and 3 bases stayed unmatched. The CDR3 is made up of 14 amino acids. Germline V gene data show CDR1 as DFQATT and CDR2 as SNEGSKA (reference sequence).

The V gene is TRBV6-5, the J gene TRBJ2-5, with TRBD1 matching 7 bases. This CDR3 spans 13 amino acids. The J segment lost 5 bases and the V segment lost 7 bases, leaving 7 bases of the junction unmatched. Germline V gene lookup returns CDR1 MNHEY and CDR2 SVGAGI. The DNA for the CDR3 is TGTGCCAGCACTCAGACAGGGCGGGAGACCCAGTACTTC. Translated, it gives CASTQTGRETQYF.

V is TRBV19 and J is TRBJ2-6; D possibly matches TRBD1 or TRBD2 (5 bases each). This CDR3 spans 18 amino acids. Trimming stripped 1 base from V and 0 bases from J, with 13 bases between. CDR1 and CDR2 (germline): LNHDA, SQIVND (reference sequence). The CDR3 bases are TGTGCCAGTAGTATAGGCACGGGACCCAGCTCTGGGGCCAACGTCCTGACTTTC. Translating it yields CASSIGTGPSSGANVLTF. Using reference TRBV19 and TRBJ2-6 for the parts outside the CDR3, the full variable domain is DGGITQSPKYLFRKEGQNVTLSCEQNLNHDAMYWYRQDPGQGLRLIYYSQIVNDFQKGDIAEGYSVSREKKESFPLTVTSAQKNPTAFYLCASSIGTGPSSGANVLTFGAGSRLTVL.

On this clonotype: Given a much more abundant clone one base away, this may be a read error. The chain has TRBV19 and TRBJ1-5, with 8 nucleotides matching TRBD1. The CDR3 spans 16 residues. Germline assignment: CDR1 LNHDA and CDR2 SQIVND (reference sequence). This CDR3 reads CASTPWGQVSNQPRHF. Here the CDR3 DNA reads TGTGCCAGTACCCCATGGGGACAGGTTAGCAATCAGCCCCGGCATTTT.

This clonotype was detected ten times or more. V is TRBV7-2 and J is TRBJ1-6; no reliable D call. Germline V gene lookup returns CDR1 SGHTA and CDR2 FQGNSA. This CDR3 region has 14 residues. The V end lost 7 bases, the J end lost 8 bases, and 15 bases lay between the germline ends. The CDR3 loop is CASTPGGVDSPLHF. The CDR3 bases are TGTGCCAGCACCCCGGGAGGCGTCGATTCACCCCTCCACTTT.

V and J are TRBV29-1 and TRBJ2-4; 7 bases align to TRBD1. Germline assignment: CDR1 SQVTM and CDR2 ANQGSEA. The CDR3 sequence is 14 residues long. V was clipped by 2 bases and J by 1 base; unmatched bases: 2. CDR3 amino acids: CSVETRGAKNIQYF. Here the CDR3 DNA reads TGCAGCGTTGAAACCAGGGGGGCCAAAAACATTCAGTACTTC.

In this sample, this clonotype turned up many times. The chain joins TRBV15 to TRBJ1-1; a weak D match, TRBD1 (5 bases). This CDR3 is built from 14 residues. Trimming took off 0 bases at V and 9 bases at J, with 14 bases between the two ends. Germline V gene data show CDR1 as LNHNV and CDR2 as YYDKDF (reference sequence). DNA for the CDR3: TGTGCCACCAGCAGAGACAGGGCGGCGCAAAAAGCTTTCTTT. Protein product: CATSRDRAAQKAFF.

This clonotype was picked up a small number of times. The chain joins TRBV2 to TRBJ1-2, with 9 nucleotides matching TRBD1. Germline V gene data show CDR1 as SNHLY and CDR2 as FYNNEI. J was trimmed by 3 bases and V by 5 bases; bases with no gene match: 7. The CDR3 consists of 15 residues. The CDR3 is CASSNTGGDYYGYTF. The CDR3, as DNA: TGTGCCAGCAGTAATACAGGGGGCGACTACTATGGCTACACCTTC. The full variable domain, in which reference TRBV2 and TRBJ1-2 provide the parts outside the CDR3, is EPEVTQTPSHQVTQMGQEVILRCVPISNHLYFYWYRQILGQKVEFLVSFYNNEISEKSEIFDDQFSVERPDGSNFTLKIRSTKLEDSAMYFCASSNTGGDYYGYTFGSGTRLTVV.

In its sample, this clonotype was seen a few times. V and J are TRBV12-3 or TRBV12-4 and TRBJ1-3; D is unresolved. This CDR3 spans 15 amino acids. The V end was cut by 5 bases, the J end by 0 bases, with 11 bases between. CDR3 coding DNA: TGTGCCAGCAGTCCCGGGATCCCCTCTGGAAACACCATATATTTT. It specifies CASSPGIPSGNTIYF.

This clonotype showed up many times. The chain combines TRBV7-9 with TRBJ2-7; D may be TRBD1 (6 bases). The germline V and J ends were trimmed by 4 bases and 2 bases, with 21 bases remaining between them. The germline gives CDR1 SEHNR, CDR2 FQNEAQ (reference sequence). This CDR3 comprises 17 residues. Here the CDR3 reads CASSSVGFGGPAYEQYF. The CDR3 DNA reads as TGTGCCAGCAGCTCGGTTGGGTTTGGGGGCCCAGCCTACGAGCAGTACTTC. Full variable domain (outside the CDR3, taken from reference TRBV7-9 and TRBJ2-7): DTGVSQNPRHKITKRGQNVTFRCDPISEHNRLYWYRQTLGQGPEFLTYFQNEAQLEKSRLLSDRFSAERPKGSFSTLEIQRTEQGDSAMYLCASSSVGFGGPAYEQYFGPGTRLTVT.

This clonotype has more than one count but fewer than ten. The chain uses TRBV7-2 and TRBJ2-6, with a possible D match to TRBD2 (5 bases). The CDR3 contains 16 residues. Trimming took 6 bases from V and 0 from J, leaving 12 bases between them. Germline V lookup: CDR1 SGHTA, CDR2 FQGNSA. The CDR3 coding sequence is TGTGCCAGCAGAGGACGGGAAAGCTCTGGGGCCAACGTCCTGACTTTC. The encoded protein is CASRGRESSGANVLTF. Full variable domain (remainder filled in from reference TRBV7-2 and TRBJ2-6): GAGVSQSPSNKVTEKGKDVELRCDPISGHTALYWYRQSLGQGLEFLIYFQGNSAPDKSGLPSDRFSAERTGGSVSTLTIQRTQQEDSAVYLCASRGRESSGANVLTFGAGSRLTVL.

In its sample, this clonotype was seen many times. The chain combines TRBV5-1 with TRBJ2-7; D unresolved. The CDR3 is 15 amino acids. V lost 4 bases, J lost 1 base, and 15 bases lay in between. Per germline, CDR1 SGHRS and CDR2 YFSETQ. The CDR3 sequence: CASSPMPDGSYEQYF. The CDR3 coding sequence is TGCGCCAGCAGCCCGATGCCGGACGGATCCTACGAGCAGTACTTC.